Below, one T cell receptor beta chain is given with its context. This clonotype has just a few counts. The antigen this receptor binds is unknown. Nothing much larger sits one base from this clone, and base qualities are not available. This sample is part of a study of CD8 T cells in ankylosing spondylitis listed by TCRdb under 2017. In the study overall: To find TCR variants linked to disease, the study profiled T cell receptor beta repertoires in ankylosing spondylitis patients and healthy donors. The full study cohort was made up of 25 ankylosing spondylitis patients and 108 healthy donors. Peripheral blood was sampled, and synovial fluid was also collected from ankylosing spondylitis patients.

On the study overall, not on this receptor specifically: A CD8+ phenotype was shown by the disease-linked clones, which were found at relatively low frequencies in peripheral blood. According to the report, matched synovial fluid samples from ankylosing spondylitis patients were significantly enriched for the disease-linked clones. Blood from ankylosing spondylitis patients appeared to be characterized by a TCR beta motif composed of eight highly homologous amino acid variants. Some TCR beta motif variants had previously been reported in synovial fluid and blood of reactive arthritis patients, which suggested common disease-initiation mechanisms.

The listed sequencing device is Illumina HiSeq 2500. Quantitative 5'-RACE with molecular barcodes was the method used to prepare the TCR beta libraries. As for the authors' bioinformatics: Disease-linked TCR variants were identified with a new computational method built on a probabilistic model of VDJ rearrangement. TCRdb reprocessed the public reads (quality trimming at Q25 with fastp, clone calling with MiXCR) and kept in-frame beta chains. Rows with a matching CDR3 protein are joined into one entry that keeps the most common DNA and genes. TCRdb, rather than the study authors, made the V and J calls. The sample table contains just over 150,000 distinct CDR3 sequences; only one count was recorded for about 16% of them. Around 7.6% of the sample is taken by the ten largest. The receptor was derived from a male donor with ankylosing spondylitis or in good health (not recorded which). The source material was blood, either unsorted or a sorted T cell fraction (not recorded which).

The nucleotide sequence reads as follows: TGTGCCAGCAGCTTAGCCAGGGGCTATGGCTACACCTTC. Its coded protein is CASSLARGYGYTF. The chain uses TRBV7-2 and TRBJ1-2, and possibly TRBD1, on 6 matching bases. The CDR3 measures 13 amino acids from cysteine to phenylalanine. This entry keeps only the CDR3 DNA: 39 bases, framed from base 1. From the germline V gene, CDR1 is SGHTA and CDR2 is FQGNSA. Deletion took 0 bases off V and 4 bases off J, with a span of 6 bases between the germline ends.